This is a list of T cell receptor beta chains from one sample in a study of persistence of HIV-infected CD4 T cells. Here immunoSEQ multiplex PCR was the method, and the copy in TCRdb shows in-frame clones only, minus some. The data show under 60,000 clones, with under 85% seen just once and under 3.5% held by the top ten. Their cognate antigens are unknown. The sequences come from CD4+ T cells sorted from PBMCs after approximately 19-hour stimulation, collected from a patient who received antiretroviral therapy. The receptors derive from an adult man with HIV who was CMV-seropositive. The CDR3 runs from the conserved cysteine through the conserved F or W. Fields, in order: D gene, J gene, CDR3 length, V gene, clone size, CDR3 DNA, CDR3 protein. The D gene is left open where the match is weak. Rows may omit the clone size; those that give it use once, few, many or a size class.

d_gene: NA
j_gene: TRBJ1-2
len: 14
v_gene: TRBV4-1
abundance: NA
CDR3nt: TGCGCCAGCAGCCAAGCAGGTGCGGTCTATGGCTACACCTTC
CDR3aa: CASSQAGAVYGYTF

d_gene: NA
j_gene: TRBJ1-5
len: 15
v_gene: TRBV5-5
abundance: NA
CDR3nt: TGTGCCAGCAGCTTGGCCGCCACGACCAATCAGCCCCAGCATTTT
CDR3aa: CASSLAATTNQPQHF

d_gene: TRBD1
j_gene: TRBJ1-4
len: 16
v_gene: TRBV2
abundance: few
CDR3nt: TGTGCCAGCAGTACACAGGGGGCTGCAACTAATGAAAAACTGTTTTTT
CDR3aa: CASSTQGAATNEKLFF

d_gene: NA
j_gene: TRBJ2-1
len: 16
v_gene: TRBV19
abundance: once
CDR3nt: TGTGCCAGTAGTATTTCCGAAGGACCATTTGGCGAGAAGCAGTTCTTC
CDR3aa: CASSISEGPFGEKQFF

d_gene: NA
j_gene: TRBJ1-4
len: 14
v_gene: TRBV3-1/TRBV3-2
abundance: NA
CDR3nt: TGTGCCAGCAGCCAAGAGCTCCTTAATGAAAAACTGTTTTTT
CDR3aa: CASSQELLNEKLFF

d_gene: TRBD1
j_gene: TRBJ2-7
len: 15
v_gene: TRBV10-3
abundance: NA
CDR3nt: TGTGCCATCAGCAAGACAGGGGGCAGCGCCTACGAGCAGTACTTC
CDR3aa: CAISKTGGSAYEQYF

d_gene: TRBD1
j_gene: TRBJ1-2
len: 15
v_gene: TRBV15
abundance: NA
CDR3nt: TGTGCCACCAGCAGTGAGGACAGGGGAGACTATGGCTACACCTTC
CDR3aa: CATSSEDRGDYGYTF

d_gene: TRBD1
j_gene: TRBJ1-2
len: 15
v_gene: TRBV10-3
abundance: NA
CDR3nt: TGTGCCATCAGTCTACAAGGACAGGCAAACTATGGCTACACCTTC
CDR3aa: CAISLQGQANYGYTF

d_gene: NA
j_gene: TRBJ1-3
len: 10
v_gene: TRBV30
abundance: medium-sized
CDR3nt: TGTGCCTGGCTTGGAAACACCATATATTTT
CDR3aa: CAWLGNTIYF

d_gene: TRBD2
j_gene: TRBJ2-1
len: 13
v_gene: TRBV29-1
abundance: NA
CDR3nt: TGCAGCGTACCTCGACTAGCGGACAATGAGCAGTTCTTC
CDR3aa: CSVPRLADNEQFF

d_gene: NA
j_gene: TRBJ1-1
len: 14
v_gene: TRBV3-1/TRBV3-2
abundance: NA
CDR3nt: TGTGCCAGCACCCGATCGAACATGAACACTGAAGCTTTCTTT
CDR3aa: CASTRSNMNTEAFF

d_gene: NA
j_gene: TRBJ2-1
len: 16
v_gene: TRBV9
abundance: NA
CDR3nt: TGTGCCAGCAGCGTAGAATTGGCTAGCGCTAGCAATGAGCAGTTCTTC
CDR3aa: CASSVELASASNEQFF

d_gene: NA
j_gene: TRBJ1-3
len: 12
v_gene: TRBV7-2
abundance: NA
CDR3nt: TGTGCCAGCACGTTTCAGGGAAACACCATATATTTT
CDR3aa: CASTFQGNTIYF

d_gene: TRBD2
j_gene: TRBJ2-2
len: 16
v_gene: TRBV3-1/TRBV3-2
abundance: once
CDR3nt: TGTGCCAGCAGCCCCTTGGGGAGGGCGAACACCGGGGAGCTGTTTTTT
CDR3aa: CASSPLGRANTGELFF

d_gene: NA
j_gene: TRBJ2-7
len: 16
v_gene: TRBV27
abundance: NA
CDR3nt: TGTGCCAGCAGGGAAGGAGGGGTAAAGGGGTCCTACGAGCAGTACTTC
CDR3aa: CASREGGVKGSYEQYF

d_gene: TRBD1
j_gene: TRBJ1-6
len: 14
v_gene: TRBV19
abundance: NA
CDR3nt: TGTGCCAGCGCAATCCAGGGGGGGGGTTCACCCCTCCACTTT
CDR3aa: CASAIQGGGSPLHF

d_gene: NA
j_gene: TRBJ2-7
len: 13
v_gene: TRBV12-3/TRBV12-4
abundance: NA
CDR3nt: TGTGCCAGCAGTTTAGAAAGGGGATACGAGCAGTACTTC
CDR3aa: CASSLERGYEQYF

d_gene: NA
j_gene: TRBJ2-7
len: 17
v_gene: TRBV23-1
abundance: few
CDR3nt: TGCGCCAGCAGTCATACACTTCACAAAACTTTAACCTACGAGCAGTACTTC
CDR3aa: CASSHTLHKTLTYEQYF

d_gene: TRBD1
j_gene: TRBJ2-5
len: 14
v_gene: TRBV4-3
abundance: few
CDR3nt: TGCGCCAGCAGCCACACGACAGGGGATGGGACCCAGTACTTC
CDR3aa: CASSHTTGDGTQYF

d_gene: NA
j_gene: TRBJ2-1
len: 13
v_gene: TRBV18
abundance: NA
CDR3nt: TGTGCCAGCTCGGGGGAGGTGAACAATGAGCAGTTCTTC
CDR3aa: CASSGEVNNEQFF

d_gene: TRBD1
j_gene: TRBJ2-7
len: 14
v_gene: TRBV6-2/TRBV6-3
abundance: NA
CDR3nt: TGTGCCAGCAGTCCCCGACAGGGTCACTACGAGCAGTACTTC
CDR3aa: CASSPRQGHYEQYF

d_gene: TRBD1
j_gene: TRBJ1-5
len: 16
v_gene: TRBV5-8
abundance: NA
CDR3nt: TGTGCCAGCAGTTCTGGGACAGGGGCCAATAATCAGCCCCAGCATTTT
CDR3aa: CASSSGTGANNQPQHF

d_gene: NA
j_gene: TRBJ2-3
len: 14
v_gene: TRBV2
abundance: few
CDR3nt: TGTGCCAGCAATGCGGTTGCTAGCACAGATACGCAGTATTTT
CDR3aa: CASNAVASTDTQYF

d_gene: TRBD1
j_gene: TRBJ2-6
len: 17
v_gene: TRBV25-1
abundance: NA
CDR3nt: TGTGCCAGCAGGTCCGGGACAGGATTCTCTGGGGCCAACGTCCTGACTTTC
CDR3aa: CASRSGTGFSGANVLTF

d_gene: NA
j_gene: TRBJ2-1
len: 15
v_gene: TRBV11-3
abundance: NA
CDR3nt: TGTGCCAGCAGCCTCGGGGCCCGCTCCTACAATGAGCAGTTCTTC
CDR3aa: CASSLGARSYNEQFF

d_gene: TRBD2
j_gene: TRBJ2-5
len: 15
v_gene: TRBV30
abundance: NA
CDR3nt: TGTGCCTGGAGTATCGGACCGGGACTAGAGGAGACCCAGTACTTC
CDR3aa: CAWSIGPGLEETQYF

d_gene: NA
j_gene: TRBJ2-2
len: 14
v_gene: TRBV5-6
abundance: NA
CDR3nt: TGTGCCAGCAGCGTCTCCGGGGGCACCGGGGAGCTGTTTTTT
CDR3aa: CASSVSGGTGELFF

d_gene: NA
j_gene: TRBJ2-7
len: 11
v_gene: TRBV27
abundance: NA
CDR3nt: TGTGCTGGGTCTGGCCTCCGTCTTTCGTGCTTC
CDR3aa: CAGSGLRLSCF